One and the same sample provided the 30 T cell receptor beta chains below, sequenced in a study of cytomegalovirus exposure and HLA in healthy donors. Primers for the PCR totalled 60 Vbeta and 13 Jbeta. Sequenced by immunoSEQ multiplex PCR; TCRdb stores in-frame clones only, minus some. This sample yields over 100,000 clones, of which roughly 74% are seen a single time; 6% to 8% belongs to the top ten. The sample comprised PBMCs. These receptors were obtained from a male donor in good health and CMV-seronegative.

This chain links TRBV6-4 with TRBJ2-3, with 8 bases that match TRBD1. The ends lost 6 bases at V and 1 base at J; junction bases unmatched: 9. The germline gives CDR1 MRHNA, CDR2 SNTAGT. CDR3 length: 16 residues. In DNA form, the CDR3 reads TGTGCCAGCAGCGAGATCTCAGGGGGCGGCACAGATACGCAGTATTTT. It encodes CASSEISGGGTDTQYF.

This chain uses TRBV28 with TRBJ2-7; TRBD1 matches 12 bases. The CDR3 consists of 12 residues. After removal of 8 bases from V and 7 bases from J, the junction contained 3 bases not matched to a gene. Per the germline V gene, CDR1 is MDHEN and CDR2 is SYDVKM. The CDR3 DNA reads TGTGCCAGCGGGACAGGGGGCTGGGAGCAGTACTTC. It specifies CASGTGGWEQYF.

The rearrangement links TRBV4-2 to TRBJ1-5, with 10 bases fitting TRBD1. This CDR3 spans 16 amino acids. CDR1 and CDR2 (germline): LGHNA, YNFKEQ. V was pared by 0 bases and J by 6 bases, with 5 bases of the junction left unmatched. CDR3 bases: TGTGCCAGCAGCCAAGACCTGGACAGGGGGGGTCAGCCCCAGCATTTT. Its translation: CASSQDLDRGGQPQHF.

The CDR3 DNA follows: TGCGCCAGCAGCGGGACAGGCGACTATGGCTACACCTTC. Its protein product is CASSGTGDYGYTF. The rearrangement joins TRBV10-2 to TRBJ1-2; TRBD1 agrees at 8 bases. Germline CDR1 is WSHSY and CDR2 is SAAADI. The CDR3 spans 13 residues. V lost 6 bases, J lost 3 bases, and 3 bases stayed unmatched.

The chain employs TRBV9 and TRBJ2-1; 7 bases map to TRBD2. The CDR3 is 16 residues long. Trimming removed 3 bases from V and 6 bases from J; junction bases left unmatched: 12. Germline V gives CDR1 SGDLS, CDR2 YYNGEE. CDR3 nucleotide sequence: TGTGCCAGCAGCGCCAGACTAGCCCTAACGGGCAATGAGCAGTTCTTC. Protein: CASSARLALTGNEQFF.

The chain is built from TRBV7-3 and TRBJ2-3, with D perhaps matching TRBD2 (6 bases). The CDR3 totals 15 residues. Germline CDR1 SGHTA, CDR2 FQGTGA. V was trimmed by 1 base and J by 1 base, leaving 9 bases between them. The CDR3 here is CASSLMGLGTDTQYF. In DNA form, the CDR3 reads TGTGCCAGCAGCTTAATGGGACTGGGCACAGATACGCAGTATTTT. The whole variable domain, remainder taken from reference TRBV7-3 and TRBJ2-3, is GAGVSQTPSNKVTEKGKYVELRCDPISGHTALYWYRQSLGQGPEFLIYFQGTGAADDSGLPNDRFFAVRPEGSVSTLKIQRTERGDSAVYLCASSLMGLGTDTQYFGPGTRLTVL.

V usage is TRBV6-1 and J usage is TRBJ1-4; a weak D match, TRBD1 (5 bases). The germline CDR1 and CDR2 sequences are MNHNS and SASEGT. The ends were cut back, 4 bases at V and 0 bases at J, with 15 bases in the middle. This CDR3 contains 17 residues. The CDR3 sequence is CASSGRGGSATNEKLFF. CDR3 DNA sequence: TGTGCCAGCAGTGGCCGCGGGGGGTCGGCAACTAATGAAAAACTGTTTTTT.

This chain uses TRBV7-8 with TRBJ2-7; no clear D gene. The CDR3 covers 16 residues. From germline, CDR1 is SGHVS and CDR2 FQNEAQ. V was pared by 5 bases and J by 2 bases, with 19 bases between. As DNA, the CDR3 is TGTGCCAGCAGCCCTCATTGGAGCGCCAGCACCTACGAGCAGTACTTC. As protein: CASSPHWSASTYEQYF.

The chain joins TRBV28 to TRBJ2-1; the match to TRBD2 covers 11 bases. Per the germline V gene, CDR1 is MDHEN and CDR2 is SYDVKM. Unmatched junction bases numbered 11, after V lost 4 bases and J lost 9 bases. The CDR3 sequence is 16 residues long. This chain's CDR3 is CASSSPPGSGRVEQFF. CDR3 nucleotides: TGTGCCAGCAGTTCCCCGCCGGGTAGCGGGAGGGTTGAGCAGTTCTTC. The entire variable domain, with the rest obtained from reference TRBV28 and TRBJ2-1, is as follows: DVKVTQSSRYLVKRTGEKVFLECVQDMDHENMFWYRQDPGLGLRLIYFSYDVKMKEKGDIPEGYSVSREKKERFSLILESASTNQTSMYLCASSSPPGSGRVEQFFGPGTRLTVL.

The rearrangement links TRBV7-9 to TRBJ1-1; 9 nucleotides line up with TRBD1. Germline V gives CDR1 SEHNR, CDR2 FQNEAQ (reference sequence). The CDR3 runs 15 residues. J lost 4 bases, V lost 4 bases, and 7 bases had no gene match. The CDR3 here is CASSSIGTGSTEAFF. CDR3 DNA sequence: TGTGCCAGCAGCTCCATCGGGACAGGGAGCACTGAAGCTTTCTTT.

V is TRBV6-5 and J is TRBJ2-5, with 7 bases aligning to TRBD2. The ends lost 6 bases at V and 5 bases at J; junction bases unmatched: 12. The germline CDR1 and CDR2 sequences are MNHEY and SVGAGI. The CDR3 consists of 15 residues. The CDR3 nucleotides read TGTGCCAGCAGAGGAACTAGCGTCCCCGGGGAGACCCAGTACTTC. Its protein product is CASRGTSVPGETQYF.

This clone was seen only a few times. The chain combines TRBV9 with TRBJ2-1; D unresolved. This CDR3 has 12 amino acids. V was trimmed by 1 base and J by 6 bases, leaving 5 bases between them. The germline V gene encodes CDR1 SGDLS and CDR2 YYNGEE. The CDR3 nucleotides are TGTGCCAGCAGCGTATCCCTCAATGAGCAGTTCTTC. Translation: CASSVSLNEQFF.

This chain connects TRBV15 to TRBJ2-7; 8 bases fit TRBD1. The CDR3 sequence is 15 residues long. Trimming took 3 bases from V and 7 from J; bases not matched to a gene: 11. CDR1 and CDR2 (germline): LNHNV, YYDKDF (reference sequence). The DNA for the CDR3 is TGTGCCACCAGCAGTCTCGCGACAGGGGTGTCGGAGCAGTACTTC. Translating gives CATSSLATGVSEQYF.

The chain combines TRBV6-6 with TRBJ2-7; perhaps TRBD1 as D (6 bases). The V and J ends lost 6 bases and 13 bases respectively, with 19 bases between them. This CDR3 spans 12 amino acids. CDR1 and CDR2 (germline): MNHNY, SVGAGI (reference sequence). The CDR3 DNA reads TGTGCCAGCAGCTCTACCCGGGACACCAAATACTTC. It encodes CASSSTRDTKYF.

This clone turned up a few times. CDR3 region: CATRWGELFF. The CDR3 DNA reads TGTGCCACCCGGTGGGGGGAACTGTTTTTT. V and J are TRBV28 and TRBJ1-4, with D possibly matching TRBD1 (5 bases). The CDR3 has 10 residues. Trimming took off 10 bases at V and 12 bases at J, with 12 bases between the two ends. CDR1 is MDHEN and CDR2 is SYDVKM in the germline V gene. Full variable domain (outside the CDR3, taken from reference TRBV28 and TRBJ1-4): DVKVTQSSRYLVKRTGEKVFLECVQDMDHENMFWYRQDPGLGLRLIYFSYDVKMKEKGDIPEGYSVSREKKERFSLILESASTNQTSMYLCATRWGELFFGSGTQLSVL.

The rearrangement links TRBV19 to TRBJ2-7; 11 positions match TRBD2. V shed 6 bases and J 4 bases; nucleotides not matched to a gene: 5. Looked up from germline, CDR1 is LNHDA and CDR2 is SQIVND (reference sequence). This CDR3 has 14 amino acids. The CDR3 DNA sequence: TGTGCCAGTAGACCCACTAGCGGGAGTTACGAGCAGTACTTC. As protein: CASRPTSGSYEQYF.

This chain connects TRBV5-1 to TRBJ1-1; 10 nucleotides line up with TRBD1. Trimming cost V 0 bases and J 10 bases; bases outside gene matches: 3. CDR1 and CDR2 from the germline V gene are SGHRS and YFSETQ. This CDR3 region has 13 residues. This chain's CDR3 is CASSLGQGAGAFF. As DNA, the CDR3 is TGCGCCAGCAGCTTGGGACAGGGGGCTGGAGCTTTCTTT.

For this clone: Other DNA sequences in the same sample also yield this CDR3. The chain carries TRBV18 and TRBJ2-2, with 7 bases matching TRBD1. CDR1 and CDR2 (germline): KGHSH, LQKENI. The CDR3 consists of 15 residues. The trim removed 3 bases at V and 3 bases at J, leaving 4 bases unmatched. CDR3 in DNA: TGTGCCAGCTCACCGAGACAGGGCGACACCGGGGAGCTGTTTTTT. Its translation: CASSPRQGDTGELFF.

The CDR3 region is CASSRDRLSYEQYF. Here the CDR3 DNA reads TGTGCCAGCTCACGGGACAGACTCTCCTACGAGCAGTACTTC. The chain recombines TRBV27 with TRBJ2-7; TRBD1 matches at 7 bases. The CDR3 length is 14 residues. Germline V gene data show CDR1 as MNHEY and CDR2 as SMNVEV (reference sequence). V gave up 8 bases and J gave up 0 bases; unmatched junction bases: 7.

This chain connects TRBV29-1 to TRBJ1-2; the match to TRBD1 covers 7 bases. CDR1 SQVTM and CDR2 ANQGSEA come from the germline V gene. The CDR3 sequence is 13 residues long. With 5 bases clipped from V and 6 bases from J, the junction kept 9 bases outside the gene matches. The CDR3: CSVSTGLLNGYTF. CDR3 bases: TGCAGCGTTTCGACAGGGTTGTTGAATGGCTACACCTTC.

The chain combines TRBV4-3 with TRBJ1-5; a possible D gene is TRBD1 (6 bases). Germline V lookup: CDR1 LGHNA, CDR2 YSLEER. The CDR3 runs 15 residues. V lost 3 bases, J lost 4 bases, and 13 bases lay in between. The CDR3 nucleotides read TGCGCCAGCAGCCAGGCCTGGACAGAAAATCAGCCCCAGCATTTT. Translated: CASSQAWTENQPQHF.

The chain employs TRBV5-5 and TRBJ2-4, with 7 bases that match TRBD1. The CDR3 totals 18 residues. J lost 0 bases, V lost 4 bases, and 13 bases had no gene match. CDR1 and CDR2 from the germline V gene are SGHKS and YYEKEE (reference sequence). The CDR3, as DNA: TGTGCCAGCAGCAGAGCAGGGGGATTGACTTTAGCCAAAAACATTCAGTACTTC. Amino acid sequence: CASSRAGGLTLAKNIQYF.

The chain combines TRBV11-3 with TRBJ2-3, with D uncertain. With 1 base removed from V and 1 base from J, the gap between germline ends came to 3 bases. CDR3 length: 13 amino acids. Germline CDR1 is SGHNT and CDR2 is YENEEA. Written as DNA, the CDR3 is TGTGCCAGCAGCTTAGGCGGCACAGATACGCAGTATTTT. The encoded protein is CASSLGGTDTQYF.

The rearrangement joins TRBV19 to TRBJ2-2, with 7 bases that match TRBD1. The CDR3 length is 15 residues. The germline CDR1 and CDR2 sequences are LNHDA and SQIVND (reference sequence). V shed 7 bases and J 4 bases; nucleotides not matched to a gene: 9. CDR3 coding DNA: TGTGCCAGTACCGCAGACAGGGCCGGCACCGGGGAGCTGTTTTTT. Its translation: CASTADRAGTGELFF.

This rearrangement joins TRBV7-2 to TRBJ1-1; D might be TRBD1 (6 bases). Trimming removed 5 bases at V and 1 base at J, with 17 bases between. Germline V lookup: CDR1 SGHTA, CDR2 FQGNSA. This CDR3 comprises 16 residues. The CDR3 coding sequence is TGTGCCAGCAGCCAAGGGGGACCCCTGGGGAACACTGAAGCTTTCTTT. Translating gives CASSQGGPLGNTEAFF.

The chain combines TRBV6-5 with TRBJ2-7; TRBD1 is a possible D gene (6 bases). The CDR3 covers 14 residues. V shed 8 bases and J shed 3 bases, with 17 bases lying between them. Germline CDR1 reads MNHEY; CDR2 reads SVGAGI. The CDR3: CASHNTGQIYEQYF. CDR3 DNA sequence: TGTGCCAGCCATAACACGGGACAAATCTACGAGCAGTACTTC.

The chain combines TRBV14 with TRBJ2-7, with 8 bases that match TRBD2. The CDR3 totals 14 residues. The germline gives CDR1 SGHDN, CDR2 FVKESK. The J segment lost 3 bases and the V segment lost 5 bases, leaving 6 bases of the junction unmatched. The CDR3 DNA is TGTGCCAGCAGCTACGGACTAGCTGTCTACGAGCAGTACTTC. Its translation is CASSYGLAVYEQYF. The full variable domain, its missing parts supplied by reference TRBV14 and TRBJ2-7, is EAGVTQFPSHSVIEKGQTVTLRCDPISGHDNLYWYRRVMGKEIKFLLHFVKESKQDESGMPNNRFLAERTGGTYSTLKVQPAELEDSGVYFCASSYGLAVYEQYFGPGTRLTVT.

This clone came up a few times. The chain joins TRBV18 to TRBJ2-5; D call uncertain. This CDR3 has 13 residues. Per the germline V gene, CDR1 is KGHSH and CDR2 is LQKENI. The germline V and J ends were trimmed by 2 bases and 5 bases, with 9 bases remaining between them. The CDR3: CASSPAVWETQYF. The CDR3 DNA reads TGTGCCAGCTCACCAGCGGTTTGGGAGACCCAGTACTTC.

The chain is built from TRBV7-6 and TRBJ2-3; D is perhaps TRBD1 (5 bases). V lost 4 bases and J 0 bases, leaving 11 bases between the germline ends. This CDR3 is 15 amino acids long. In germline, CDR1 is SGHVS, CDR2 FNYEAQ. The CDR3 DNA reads TGTGCCAGCAGCTCTACAGGAGTTAGCACAGATACGCAGTATTTT. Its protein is CASSSTGVSTDTQYF.

The CDR3 loop reads CASGQGTEKLFF. The DNA of the CDR3 is TGTGCCAGCGGGCAGGGGACTGAAAAACTGTTTTTT. The chain combines TRBV28 with TRBJ1-4; D is possibly TRBD1 (6 bases). The CDR3 is 12 amino acids. V lost 8 bases to trimming and J lost 7 bases, with 11 bases between them. Germline values: CDR1 MDHEN, CDR2 SYDVKM.